The clone carrying this TCR beta chain was picked up a small number of times. Its target is unknown. The PCR made use of 60 Vbeta and 13 Jbeta primers. Measured with immunoSEQ multiplex PCR; TCRdb has only the in-frame clones, and not every one. The repertoire consists of some 100,000 clones, with 70% to 80% occurring once and the leading ten covering approximately 4.8%. The sample originates from a study of cytomegalovirus exposure and HLA in healthy donors. Germline V CDR1 and CDR2: PRHDT, FYEKMQ (reference sequence). Deletions cut 5 bases from V and 11 bases from J, with 18 bases between. The CDR3 consists of 13 residues. General study findings and limits: In a later analysis, V- and J-gene trimming of beta chains associated with a DCLRE1C missense variant, replicated independently. Exclusion applied to some V segments, including TRBV6-2 and TRBV6-3, as they were indistinguishable.

The sequence was obtained from a woman under 30 in good health and CMV-seropositive. The chain employs TRBV13 and TRBJ1-1; D unclear. Specimen: PBMCs. In nucleotides, the CDR3 is TGTGCCAGCAGCCGTTTGGCAGACGGGGTTGCTTTCTTT. It codes for CASSRLADGVAFF.